Listed below are T cell receptor beta chains from one sample, sequenced in a study of CD8 T cells in ankylosing spondylitis. MiXCR, applied by TCRdb to the 5' RACE reads, yields one record per CDR3 protein. Among fewer than 550,000 distinct CDR3 sequences listed, about 5.4% were seen once. Sequenced input: blood, either unsorted or a sorted T cell fraction (not recorded which). These receptors all come from a male donor with ankylosing spondylitis. Each CDR3 is given with its conserved first and last residue. The order of the fields is J gene, V gene, clone size, D gene, CDR3 DNA, CDR3 protein. D genes are given only for firm matches. Size values are once, few and many counts, or a class for expanded clones, and some rows have none.

TRBJ2-7,TRBV29-1,many,NA,TGCAGCGTTGAGCGGGCACCATCCTACGAGCAGTACTTC,CSVERAPSYEQYF
TRBJ2-1,TRBV27,many,NA,TGTGCCAGCAGTTGGGGCGGGGCAATACCCTTCTACAATGAGCAGTTCTTC,CASSWGGAIPFYNEQFF
TRBJ2-5,TRBV7-9,many,NA,TGTGCCAGCAGCCAGCGACAGGTTCAAGAGACCCAGTACTTC,CASSQRQVQETQYF
TRBJ2-1,TRBV7-9,many,TRBD2,TGTGCCAGCAGCTTAGGGGGTGGGCGGGAGGCCTACAATGAGCAGTTCTTC,CASSLGGGREAYNEQFF
TRBJ2-1,TRBV7-3,NA,NA,TGTGCCAGCAGCTTCGACAGTCTGAAGCAGTTCTTC,CASSFDSLKQFF
TRBJ1-1,TRBV4-3,many,NA,TGCGCCAGCAGCCAAGATTGGGACGTCGGGCCCCACTCATGGAACACTGAAGCTTTCTTT,CASSQDWDVGPHSWNTEAFF
TRBJ2-3,TRBV5-6,many,NA,TGTGCCAGCAGCTTCCGGGAAAGAGATACGCAGTATTTT,CASSFRERDTQYF
TRBJ1-4,TRBV18,many,NA,TGTGCCAGCTCACCACTGAGGGCCGTTAATGAAAAACTGTTTTTT,CASSPLRAVNEKLFF
TRBJ2-7,TRBV4-2,many,TRBD1,TGTGCCAGCAGCAAACTACAGGGGACGAACGAGCAGTACTTC,CASSKLQGTNEQYF
TRBJ2-7,TRBV4-3,many,NA,TGCGCCAGCAGCCAAGGAAAAAGCAGCACCTACGAGCAGTACTTC,CASSQGKSSTYEQYF
TRBJ1-1,TRBV5-5,many,NA,TGTGCCAGCAGCTGGTACGGTCTTGGGGGGGGAGGGAACACTGAAGCTTTCTTT,CASSWYGLGGGGNTEAFF
TRBJ2-1,TRBV11-2,few,NA,TGTGCCAGCAGCTTGGACTATTTCTACAATGAGCAGTTCTTC,CASSLDYFYNEQFF
TRBJ2-5,TRBV24-1,few,NA,TGTGCCACCAGTGATTCCACCGGGATCCAAGAGACCCAGTACTTC,CATSDSTGIQETQYF
TRBJ2-6,TRBV28,NA,NA,TGTGCCAGCACCTTTGCTGGGGCCAACGTCCTGACTTTC,CASTFAGANVLTF
TRBJ1-1,TRBV5-1,many,NA,TGCGCCAGCAGCTTGGGGGCGCGGAACACTGAAGCTTTCTTT,CASSLGARNTEAFF
TRBJ2-5,TRBV28,few,NA,TGTGCCAGCAGGGGGACACCATCGGGGGAGACCCAGTACTTC,CASRGTPSGETQYF
TRBJ2-5,TRBV27,many,TRBD2,TGTGCCAGCAGTCCCACTAGCGGGGGGCCCCAAGAGACCCAGTACTTC,CASSPTSGGPQETQYF
TRBJ1-6,TRBV20-1,few,NA,TGCAGTGCTAGAGATTGGGCGGAGAGCTCCTATAATTCACCCCTCCACTTT,CSARDWAESSYNSPLHF
TRBJ1-6,TRBV5-1,many,TRBD1,TGCGCCAGCAGCTTGGGCGACAGGGGGCGCAGGAATTCACCCCTCCACTTT,CASSLGDRGRRNSPLHF
TRBJ2-1,TRBV5-1,many,NA,TGCGCCAGCAGCGAGAACAATGAGCAGTTCTTC,CASSENNEQFF
TRBJ1-4,TRBV7-6,many,NA,TGTGCCAGCAGCTTAGCATGGGGGCAAGATGAAAAACTGTTTTTT,CASSLAWGQDEKLFF
TRBJ2-6,TRBV5-6,few,NA,TGTGCCAGCAGCTCGACACTAGGACGCTCGGGGGCCAACGTCCTGACTTTC,CASSSTLGRSGANVLTF
TRBJ2-7,TRBV20-1,NA,NA,TGCAGTGTGGGGGCCTACGAGCAGTACTTC,CSVGAYEQYF
TRBJ1-1,TRBV20-1,few,TRBD1,TGCAGGCAGGGGGCGGTGGACACTGAAGCTTTCTTT,CRQGAVDTEAFF
TRBJ2-7,TRBV20-1,many,TRBD1,TGCAGTGCTAGAGATCCGACAGGGGGCTCCTACGAGCAGTACTTC,CSARDPTGGSYEQYF
TRBJ1-2,TRBV29-1,many,TRBD1,TGCAGCGTTGCCAGGGGGACAGCTAACTATGGCTACACCTTC,CSVARGTANYGYTF
TRBJ1-5,TRBV5-8,many,NA,TGTGCCAGCAACCCGACAGGCTCTAGCAATCAGCCCCAGCATTTT,CASNPTGSSNQPQHF
TRBJ2-1,TRBV3-1,many,TRBD2,TGTGCCAGCAGCTACGGCCTAGCGGGAGAAAGGAGGCAGTTCTTC,CASSYGLAGERRQFF
TRBJ1-2,TRBV5-1,few,NA,TGCGCCAGCAGCCCTTTAGCCAACACTAACTATGGCTACACCTTC,CASSPLANTNYGYTF
TRBJ2-1,TRBV12-3/TRBV12-4,many,TRBD1,TGTGCCAGCAGGACAGGGGTGGGGTCCTACAATGAGCAGTTCTTC,CASRTGVGSYNEQFF
TRBJ1-5,TRBV7-9,many,NA,TGTGCCAGCGTCGGGGGGAACAATCAGCCCCAGCATTTT,CASVGGNNQPQHF
TRBJ2-5,TRBV27,few,NA,TGTGCCAGCAGTTCCTCCGCGAGGGGCGCGGGGGAGACCCAGTACTTC,CASSSSARGAGETQYF
TRBJ1-1,TRBV12-3/TRBV12-4,many,NA,TGTGCCAGCAGGGGGACACTGAACACTGAAGCTTTCTTT,CASRGTLNTEAFF